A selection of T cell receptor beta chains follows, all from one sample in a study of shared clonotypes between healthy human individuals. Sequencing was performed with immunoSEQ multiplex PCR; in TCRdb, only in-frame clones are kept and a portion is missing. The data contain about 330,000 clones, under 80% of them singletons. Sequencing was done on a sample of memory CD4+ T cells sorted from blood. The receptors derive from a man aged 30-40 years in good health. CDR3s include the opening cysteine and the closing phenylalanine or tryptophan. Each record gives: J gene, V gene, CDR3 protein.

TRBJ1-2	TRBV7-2	CASSSRATYGYTF
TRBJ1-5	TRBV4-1	CASSQESGRVANQPQHF
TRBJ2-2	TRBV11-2	CASSFGQDFGFRAGELFF
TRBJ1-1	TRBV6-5	CASRRYRENTEAFF
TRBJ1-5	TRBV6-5	CASSYRTAQPQHF
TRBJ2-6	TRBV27	CASSSRGSGANVLTF
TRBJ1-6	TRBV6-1	CASGQGNSPLHF
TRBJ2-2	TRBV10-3	CAISDPTGGSGELFF
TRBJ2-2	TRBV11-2	CASRGGHAQNTGELFF
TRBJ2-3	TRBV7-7	CASSQTGMGDTQYF
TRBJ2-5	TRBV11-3	CASSPGGAETQYF
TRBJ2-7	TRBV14	CASSQDVGADTAYEQYF
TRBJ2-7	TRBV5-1	CASSLPSLDGEQYF
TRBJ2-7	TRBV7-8	CASSLAAGFRSYEQYF
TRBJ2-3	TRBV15	CATKGQRGGTDTQYF
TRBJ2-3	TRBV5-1	CASSLYAPSAGGVTDTQYF
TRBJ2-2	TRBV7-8	CASKVVGELFF
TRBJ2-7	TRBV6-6	CAAAGQANYEQYF
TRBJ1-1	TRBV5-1	CASSLDTEAFF
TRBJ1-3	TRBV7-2	CASARDRGRNTIYF
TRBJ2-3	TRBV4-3	CASKMGQGGTDTQYF
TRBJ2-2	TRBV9	CASSPHPFAGTDTGELFF
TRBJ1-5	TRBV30	CAWDGGRVSNQPQHF
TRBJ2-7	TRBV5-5	CASSSRFGTLAYEQYF
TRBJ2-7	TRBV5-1	CASSLEQGAGYEQYF
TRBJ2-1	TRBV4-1	CASSQKVSSDYNEQFF
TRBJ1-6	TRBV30	CAWTRPGAAYNSPLHF